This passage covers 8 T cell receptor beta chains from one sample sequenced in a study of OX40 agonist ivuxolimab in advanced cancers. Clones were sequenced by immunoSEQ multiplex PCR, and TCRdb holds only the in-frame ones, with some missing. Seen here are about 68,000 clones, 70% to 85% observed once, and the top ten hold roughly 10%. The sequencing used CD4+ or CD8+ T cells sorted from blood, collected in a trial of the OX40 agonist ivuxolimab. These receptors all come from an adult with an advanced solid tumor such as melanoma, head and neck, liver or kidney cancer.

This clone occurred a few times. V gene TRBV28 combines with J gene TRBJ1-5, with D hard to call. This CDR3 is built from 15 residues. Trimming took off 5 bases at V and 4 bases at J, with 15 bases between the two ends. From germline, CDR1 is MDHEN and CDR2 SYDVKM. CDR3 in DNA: TGTGCCAGCAGTCTCCCGCTAAGTTGGAATCAGCCCCAGCATTTT. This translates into CASSLPLSWNQPQHF.

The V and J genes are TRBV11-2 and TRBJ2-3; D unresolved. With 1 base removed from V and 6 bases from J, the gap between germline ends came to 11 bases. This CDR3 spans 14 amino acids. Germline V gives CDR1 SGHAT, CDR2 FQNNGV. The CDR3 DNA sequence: TGTGCCAGCAGCTTAGTGAGACGTGCGGATACGCAGTATTTT. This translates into CASSLVRRADTQYF.

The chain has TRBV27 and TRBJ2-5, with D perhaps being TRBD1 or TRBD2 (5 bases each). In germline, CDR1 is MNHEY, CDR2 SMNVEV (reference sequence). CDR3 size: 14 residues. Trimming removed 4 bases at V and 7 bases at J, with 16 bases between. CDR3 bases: TGTGCCAGCAGTTATGGGACGGGGAAAGGGACCCAGTACTTC. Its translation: CASSYGTGKGTQYF.

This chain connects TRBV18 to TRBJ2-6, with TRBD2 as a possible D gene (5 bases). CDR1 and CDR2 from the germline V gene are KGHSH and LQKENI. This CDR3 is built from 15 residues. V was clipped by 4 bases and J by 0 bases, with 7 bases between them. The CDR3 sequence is CASSQGSSGANVLTF. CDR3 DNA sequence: TGTGCCAGCTCACAAGGGAGCTCTGGGGCCAACGTCCTGACTTTC.

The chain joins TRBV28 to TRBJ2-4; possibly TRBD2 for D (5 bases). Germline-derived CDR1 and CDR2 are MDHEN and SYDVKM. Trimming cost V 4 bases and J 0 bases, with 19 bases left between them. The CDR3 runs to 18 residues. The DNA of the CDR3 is TGTGCCAGCAGTTCAGTAACCCCGAAACGGGGAGCCAAAAACATTCAGTACTTC. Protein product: CASSSVTPKRGAKNIQYF.

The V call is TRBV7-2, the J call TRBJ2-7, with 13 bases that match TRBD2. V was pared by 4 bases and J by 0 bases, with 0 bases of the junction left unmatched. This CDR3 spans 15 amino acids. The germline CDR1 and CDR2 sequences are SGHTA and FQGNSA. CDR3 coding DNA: TGTGCCAGCAGCTGGACTAGCGGGGGCTCCTACGAGCAGTACTTC. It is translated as CASSWTSGGSYEQYF.

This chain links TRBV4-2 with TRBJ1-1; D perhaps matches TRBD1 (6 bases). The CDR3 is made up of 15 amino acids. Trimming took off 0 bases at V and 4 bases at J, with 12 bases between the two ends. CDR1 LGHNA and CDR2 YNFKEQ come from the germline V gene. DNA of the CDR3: TGTGCCAGCAGCCAAGAGGGGGGGCAGCCCACTGAAGCTTTCTTT. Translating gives CASSQEGGQPTEAFF.

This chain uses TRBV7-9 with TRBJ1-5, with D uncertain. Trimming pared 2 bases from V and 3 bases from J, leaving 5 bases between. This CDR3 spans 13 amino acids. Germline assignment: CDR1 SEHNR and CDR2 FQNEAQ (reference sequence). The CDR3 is CASSLLVNQPQHF. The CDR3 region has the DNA TGTGCCAGCAGCTTACTGGTCAATCAGCCCCAGCATTTT.